The 3 T cell receptor beta chains below were found in one sample sequenced in a study of T-cell reconstitution after alpha-beta-depleted transplantation in children. During its preparation, the TCRbeta library received unique molecular identifiers. TCRdb processed the PCR reads anew with MiXCR; each CDR3 protein has one entry. Of about 420,000 distinct CDR3 sequences listed, 15% to 20% are singletons. This material consisted of PBMCs, mostly from graft donor cells, taken 360 days after TCRalphabeta/CD19-depleted stem cell transplant. These receptors all stem from a boy under three years old who had a stem cell transplant for Wiskott-Aldrich syndrome, so the T cells may come from the graft donor.

V is TRBV5-1 and J is TRBJ2-7; TRBD2 matches at 8 bases. The length of the CDR3 is 15 residues. V shed 1 base and J 3 bases; nucleotides not matched to a gene: 6. The germline V gene has CDR1 SGHRS and CDR2 YFSETQ. CDR3 sequence (DNA): TGCGCCAGCAGCTTGCCGCAGCGGGAGTTCTACGAGCAGTACTTC. It codes for CASSLPQREFYEQYF.

The V call is TRBV4-3, the J call TRBJ2-7; 7 bases line up with TRBD1. Trimming cost V 3 bases and J 7 bases; bases outside gene matches: 9. The CDR3 runs 14 residues. Germline CDR1 is LGHNA and CDR2 is YSLEER. The CDR3 sequence is CASSQLGGLGEQYF. Here the CDR3 DNA reads TGCGCCAGCAGCCAGCTAGGGGGCTTAGGGGAGCAGTACTTC.

This clonotype was counted only a few times. The genes are TRBV20-1 and TRBJ2-5; TRBD2 agrees at 7 bases. Germline V gene data show CDR1 as DFQATT and CDR2 as SNEGSKA (reference sequence). This CDR3 is 12 amino acids long. The ends lost 5 bases at V and 4 bases at J; junction bases unmatched: 4. CDR3 DNA sequence: TGCAGTGCTTCCAGCGGGGTAGAGACCCAGTACTTC. This gives the protein CSASSGVETQYF.